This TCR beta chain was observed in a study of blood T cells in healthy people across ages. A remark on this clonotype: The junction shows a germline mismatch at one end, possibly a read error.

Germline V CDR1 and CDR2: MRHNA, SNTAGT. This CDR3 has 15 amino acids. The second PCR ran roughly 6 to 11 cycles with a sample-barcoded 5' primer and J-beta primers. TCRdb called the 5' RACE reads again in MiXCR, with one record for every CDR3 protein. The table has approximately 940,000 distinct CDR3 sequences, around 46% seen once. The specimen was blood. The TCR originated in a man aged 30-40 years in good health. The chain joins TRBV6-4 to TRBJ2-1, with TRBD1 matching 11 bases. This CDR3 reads CASSAGQGAYNDQFF. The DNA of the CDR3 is TGTGCCAGCAGTGCAGGACAGGGGGCCTACAATGATCAGTTCTTC.